The next 7 T cell receptor beta chains were all read from a single sample in a study of beta chain features in type 1 diabetes. Isolated RNA was reverse transcribed in full, so expressed TCRB transcripts were sequenced. Clones were read by immunoSEQ multiplex PCR, and TCRdb kept only the in-frame ones, dropping some. In the table there are 200,000 to 250,000 clones, approximately 15% of which are singletons. Broader study findings: In every one of the four CD4+ subsets, TCRB CDR3s were moderately but significantly shorter in Type 1 diabetes patients.

For these receptors, no antigen is known. Sequencing was carried out using naive CD4+ T cells from blood. These receptors were collected from a man in his thirties or forties with type 1 diabetes.

The chain uses TRBV5-4 and TRBJ2-7; 7 bases align to TRBD1. V shed 3 bases and J 3 bases; nucleotides not matched to a gene: 9. The CDR3 has 15 amino acids. Germline V lookup: CDR1 SGHNT, CDR2 YYREEE (reference sequence). The CDR3 DNA reads as TGTGCCAGCAGCTCAGGACAGGTCCTCCGCTACGAGCAGTACTTC. Protein product: CASSSGQVLRYEQYF. The full variable domain, with the rest looked up from reference TRBV5-4 and TRBJ2-7, is ETGVTQSPTHLIKTRGQQVTLRCSSQSGHNTVSWYQQALGQGPQFIFQYYREEENGRGNFPPRFSGLQFPNYSSELNVNALELDDSALYLCASSSGQVLRYEQYFGPGTRLTVT.

This clone was recorded a few times. The rearrangement uses TRBV9 and TRBJ2-1; 7 positions match TRBD2. CDR3 length: 14 amino acids. Germline V gene data show CDR1 as SGDLS and CDR2 as YYNGEE. V lost 0 bases, J lost 6 bases, and 3 bases stayed unmatched. The DNA of the CDR3 is TGTGCCAGCAGCGTAGATGGGAGGGGCAATGAGCAGTTCTTC. Translation: CASSVDGRGNEQFF.

The CDR3 sequence is CASSPGTGNTIYF. The DNA of the CDR3 is TGTGCCAGCAGCCCGGGGACTGGAAACACCATATATTTT. This chain links TRBV11-2 with TRBJ1-3, with D hard to call. CDR3 length equals 13 residues. From germline, CDR1 is SGHAT and CDR2 FQNNGV. Trimming removed 5 bases from V and 2 bases from J, with 7 bases in between.

This clone was picked up a small number of times. The gene calls are TRBV5-1 and TRBJ2-3, with 12 bases matching TRBD2. The ends lost 2 bases at V and 0 bases at J; junction bases unmatched: 4. The CDR3 totals 17 residues. The germline V gene has CDR1 SGHRS and CDR2 YFSETQ. The CDR3 coding sequence is TGCGCCAGCAGCTTAGGACTAGCGGGGACTAGCACAGATACGCAGTATTTT. The encoded protein is CASSLGLAGTSTDTQYF.

The chain is built from TRBV5-4 and TRBJ2-1; 8 bases map to TRBD2. CDR3 length: 15 residues. Germline CDR1 reads SGHNT; CDR2 reads YYREEE (reference sequence). V lost 1 base, J lost 0 bases, and 0 bases stayed unmatched. The CDR3 loop reads CASSLTSGSYNEQFF. CDR3 DNA sequence: TGTGCCAGCAGCTTGACTAGCGGCTCCTACAATGAGCAGTTCTTC.

The chain is built from TRBV28 and TRBJ1-2, with a tentative D call TRBD1 (6 bases). The CDR3 is 14 amino acids. Germline loops: CDR1 MDHEN, CDR2 SYDVKM. Between the trimmed V and J ends, which lost 2 bases and 3 bases, there was a span of 10 bases. This CDR3 reads CASSLPRTDYGYTF. The CDR3 DNA reads TGTGCCAGCAGTTTACCCCGGACAGACTATGGCTACACCTTC.

This clone was detected a few times. The rearrangement joins TRBV5-1 to TRBJ2-1; 7 bases are a match to TRBD2. The CDR3 runs 18 residues. Losses at the gene ends were 1 base for V and 6 bases for J; bases not matched to a gene: 16. Germline V CDR1 and CDR2: SGHRS, YFSETQ. CDR3 sequence (DNA): TGCGCCAGCAGCTTGAATTTCGGGGGGTCTACCCCGTCCAATGAGCAGTTCTTC. Translating it yields CASSLNFGGSTPSNEQFF.